These T cell receptor beta chains were read from a single sample in a study of early T cells in non-severe SARS-CoV-2 infection. TCRdb re-called the 5' RACE reads through MiXCR, storing one row per CDR3 protein. The sample yields about 21,000 distinct CDR3 sequences, about 4.4% seen once. The sequencing input was whole blood. These receptors all come from an adult who was a healthcare worker with PCR-confirmed SARS-CoV-2 infection or an uninfected control (not recorded which). The CDR3 runs from the conserved cysteine through the conserved F or W. A D gene is named only where the DNA matches it firmly. Expanded clones get a size class; other rows say once, few or many, or leave the size out.

D,V,J,size,CDR3,DNA
.,TRBV6-1,TRBJ1-4,many,CASSWVDEKLFF,TGTGCCAGCAGTTGGGTGGATGAAAAACTGTTTTTT
.,TRBV19,TRBJ1-2,.,CASSRDPDDGYTF,TGTGCCAGTAGCCGGGACCCCGACGATGGCTACACCTTC
.,TRBV11-2,TRBJ2-7,many,CASRTGPEQYF,TGTGCCAGCAGAACAGGTCCCGAGCAGTACTTC
.,TRBV20-1,TRBJ1-1,.,CSARVVAGTEAFF,TGCAGTGCTAGAGTGGTAGCCGGCACTGAAGCTTTCTTT
TRBD1,TRBV12-5,TRBJ1-5,many,CASGLVIDRDSSNQPQHF,TGTGCTAGTGGTTTGGTAATTGATCGGGACAGCAGCAATCAGCCCCAGCATTTT
.,TRBV7-7,TRBJ2-5,few,CASSLLGQETQYF,TGTGCCAGCAGCTTACTCGGCCAAGAGACCCAGTACTTC
.,TRBV29-1,TRBJ1-1,many,CSAGHLNTEAFF,TGCAGCGCCGGACATTTGAACACTGAAGCTTTCTTT
TRBD1,TRBV4-3,TRBJ1-2,.,CASSQDRTGHGYTF,TGCGCCAGCAGCCAAGATAGGACAGGGCATGGCTACACCTTC
.,TRBV5-1,TRBJ1-2,many,CASSFLTGPPNYGYTF,TGCGCCAGCAGCTTTCTCACAGGGCCACCAAACTATGGCTACACCTTC
.,TRBV7-2,TRBJ2-3,many,CASSFPQAYTQYF,TGTGCCAGCAGCTTTCCACAGGCATATACGCAGTATTTT
.,TRBV6-2/TRBV6-3,TRBJ2-1,many,CASSYLTTNEQFF,TGTGCCAGCAGTTACCTAACTACTAATGAGCAGTTCTTC
.,TRBV18,TRBJ2-7,many,CASSPDYSSYEQYF,TGTGCCAGCTCACCGGACTATAGCTCCTACGAGCAGTACTTC
.,TRBV27,TRBJ1-5,many,CASSSGRAQPQHF,TGTGCCAGCAGTTCCGGACGGGCTCAGCCCCAGCATTTT
.,TRBV20-1,TRBJ2-7,many,CSAKALGDVRTYEQYF,TGCAGTGCAAAGGCTTTGGGGGACGTAAGGACCTACGAGCAGTACTTC
TRBD2,TRBV12-3/TRBV12-4,TRBJ2-2,few,CASSLGLAGVTGELFF,TGTGCCAGCAGTCTAGGGCTAGCGGGAGTCACCGGGGAGCTGTTTTTT
TRBD1,TRBV20-1,TRBJ2-1,many,CSAVPDRDYNEQFF,TGCAGTGCTGTCCCGGACAGGGACTACAATGAGCAGTTCTTC
.,TRBV10-3,TRBJ2-1,many,CAISDVYNEQFF,TGTGCCATCAGTGATGTCTACAATGAGCAGTTCTTC
TRBD1,TRBV28,TRBJ2-2,many,CASSLLSQGLDTGELFF,TGTGCCAGCAGTTTATTGTCACAGGGGCTGGACACCGGGGAGCTGTTTTTT
TRBD2,TRBV12-3/TRBV12-4,TRBJ2-1,.,CASSLSSGIIGNEQFF,TGTGCCAGCAGTTTATCAAGCGGGATTATAGGGAATGAGCAGTTCTTC
.,TRBV9,TRBJ2-3,.,CASSVGRDTQYF,TGTGCCAGCAGCGTAGGGAGAGATACGCAGTATTTT
TRBD1,TRBV15,TRBJ2-1,few,CATSRGGTGNEQFF,TGTGCCACCAGCAGAGGGGGGACAGGGAATGAGCAGTTCTTC
.,TRBV14,TRBJ2-3,many,CASNGLTQTDTQYF,TGTGCCAGCAACGGACTAACACAGACAGATACGCAGTATTTT
TRBD2,TRBV6-4,TRBJ2-1,many,CASSGTSGSNEQFF,TGTGCCAGCAGTGGGACTAGCGGGAGCAATGAGCAGTTCTTC
TRBD1,TRBV5-1,TRBJ1-2,.,CASSGTDGYTF,TGCGCCAGTTCCGGGACAGATGGCTACACCTTC
.,TRBV5-4,TRBJ2-1,medium-sized,CASSPLGYRSYNEQFF,TGTGCCAGCAGTCCATTGGGGTACAGGTCCTACAATGAGCAGTTCTTC
TRBD1,TRBV6-5,TRBJ2-7,many,CASSYHRQGYEQYF,TGTGCCAGCAGTTACCACCGACAGGGCTACGAGCAGTACTTC
.,TRBV7-8,TRBJ2-1,.,CASSARAGGEQFF,TGTGCCAGCAGCGCCAGGGCCGGCGGTGAGCAGTTCTTC
TRBD1,TRBV30,TRBJ2-7,many,CAWSMKLGQGADEQYF,TGTGCCTGGAGTATGAAACTTGGGCAGGGGGCCGACGAGCAGTACTTC
TRBD2,TRBV6-4,TRBJ2-3,few,CASSDSGGEADTQYF,TGTGCCAGCAGTGACAGCGGGGGTGAGGCAGATACGCAGTATTTT
TRBD2,TRBV20-1,TRBJ2-7,many,CSARDMGESGGASYEQYF,TGCAGTGCTAGAGATATGGGTGAGAGCGGGGGGGCTTCCTACGAGCAGTACTTC
.,TRBV7-2,TRBJ1-6,many,CASRGVSSYNSPLHF,TGTGCCAGCAGGGGAGTGAGCTCCTATAATTCACCCCTCCACTTT
TRBD1,TRBV30,TRBJ2-7,few,CAWGRDRTYEQYF,TGTGCCTGGGGCCGGGACAGGACCTACGAGCAGTACTTC
.,TRBV4-1,TRBJ2-1,many,CASSQAQLTSYNEQFF,TGCGCCAGCAGCCAAGCCCAACTGACCTCCTACAATGAGCAGTTCTTC
.,TRBV20-1,TRBJ1-2,many,CSARDWLSLDGYTF,.
.,TRBV5-4,TRBJ2-2,many,CASSLVRVGELFF,TGTGCCAGCAGCTTGGTCCGGGTCGGGGAGCTGTTTTTT
.,TRBV7-6,TRBJ2-3,many,CASSLFGTDTQYF,TGTGCCAGCAGCTTATTTGGGACAGATACGCAGTATTTT
.,TRBV20-1,TRBJ2-7,many,CSGVRDGAYEQYF,TGCAGTGGGGTCCGGGACGGAGCCTACGAGCAGTACTTC
TRBD1,TRBV7-9,TRBJ1-1,.,CASSLAGTGQEAFF,TGTGCCAGCAGCTTAGCCGGGACAGGTCAGGAAGCTTTCTTT
TRBD2,TRBV20-1,TRBJ2-7,many,CSARGGHYEQYF,TGCAGTGCTAGGGGAGGGCATTACGAGCAGTACTTC
.,TRBV7-2,TRBJ1-6,many,CASSNAPNSPLHF,TGTGCCAGCAGCAATGCACCAAATTCACCCCTCCACTTT
.,TRBV12-3/TRBV12-4,TRBJ2-1,many,CASSPAGTATVNEQFF,TGTGCCAGCAGCCCAGCCGGGACCGCCACCGTCAATGAGCAGTTCTTC
.,TRBV10-1,TRBJ2-5,many,CASSESAIGTQYF,TGCGCCAGCAGTGAGTCGGCAATCGGGACCCAGTACTTC
.,TRBV6-2/TRBV6-3,TRBJ2-7,few,CASSPSSFVTVQYF,TGTGCCAGCAGCCCCAGCTCCTTCGTTACCGTGCAGTACTTC
.,TRBV6-1,TRBJ1-2,many,CASSEATVWNGYTF,TGTGCCAGCAGTGAAGCTACTGTTTGGAACGGCTACACCTTC
TRBD1,TRBV11-2,TRBJ1-2,many,CASRIPGQPYGYTF,TGTGCCAGCAGAATACCGGGACAGCCCTATGGCTACACCTTC
TRBD2,TRBV7-9,TRBJ2-3,many,CASSASGGLDTQYF,TGTGCCAGCAGCGCTAGCGGGGGGCTGGATACGCAGTATTTT
TRBD2,TRBV20-1,TRBJ2-3,medium-sized,CSATVGRATDTQYF,TGCAGTGCTACAGTCGGGAGGGCGACAGATACGCAGTATTTT
.,TRBV29-1,TRBJ2-3,few,CSVRAGRDVPDTQYF,TGCAGCGTTCGAGCGGGCCGAGATGTGCCAGATACGCAGTATTTT
.,TRBV7-9,TRBJ1-3,many,CASSPQGRAGNTIYF,TGTGCCAGCAGCCCCCAGGGCCGGGCAGGAAACACCATATATTTT
.,TRBV4-1,TRBJ1-6,many,CASSLQTGDLNSPLHF,TGCGCCAGCAGCCTCCAGACCGGGGACCTAAATTCACCCCTCCACTTT
.,TRBV7-8,TRBJ2-3,.,CASSPMGRVAGDTQYF,TGTGCCAGCAGCCCCATGGGGCGGGTGGCCGGGGATACGCAGTATTTT
TRBD1,TRBV5-6,TRBJ1-2,medium-sized,CASSFRPGQGSGYTF,TGTGCCAGCAGCTTTAGGCCGGGACAGGGAAGTGGCTACACCTTC
TRBD1,TRBV20-1,TRBJ2-7,medium-sized,CSANTGGYEQYF,TGCAGTGCTAATACAGGGGGCTACGAGCAGTACTTC
.,TRBV5-4,TRBJ1-5,many,CASGVDGRNTQHF,TGTGCCAGCGGGGTTGACGGGAGGAATACGCAGCATTTT
.,TRBV19,TRBJ2-1,many,CASGVMAGYNEQFF,TGTGCCTCCGGGGTAATGGCCGGCTACAATGAGCAGTTCTTC
.,TRBV20-1,TRBJ1-6,few,CSASVGHFNSPLHF,TGCAGTGCTAGCGTAGGACACTTCAATTCACCCCTCCACTTT
.,TRBV5-1,TRBJ2-7,many,CASSPFDPASYEQYF,TGCGCCAGCAGCCCTTTCGACCCAGCTTCCTACGAGCAGTACTTC
.,TRBV6-5,TRBJ1-6,many,CASSYSRGVEAPLHF,TGTGCCAGCAGTTACTCGAGGGGCGTAGAAGCACCCCTCCACTTT